This passage covers 25 T cell receptor beta chains from one sample sequenced in a study of blood T cell repertoires in COVID-19. The data were produced by immunoSEQ multiplex PCR, yet TCRdb's version contains in-frame clones alone and is incomplete. The sample has around 19,000 clones, roughly 87% seen once; the top ten hold about 8.3%. The specimen sequenced was peripheral blood. Receptor source: a human donor in a cohort sampled during active COVID-19. The donor label of this sample is uncertain.

V and J are TRBV18 and TRBJ1-1; 8 bases align to TRBD1. The CDR3 spans 13 residues. The ends lost 6 bases at V and 6 bases at J; junction bases unmatched: 6. Germline V gene lookup returns CDR1 KGHSH and CDR2 LQKENI. This CDR3 reads CASSPEQGAEAFF. The CDR3 DNA reads as TGTGCCAGCTCTCCTGAACAGGGGGCTGAAGCTTTCTTT.

This clone was counted between two and nine times. The sample has other DNA sequences that encode this CDR3 too. V usage is TRBV30 and J usage is TRBJ1-5; tentatively, D is TRBD1 (6 bases). With 3 bases removed from V and 4 bases from J, the gap between germline ends came to 16 bases. CDR3 length: 15 amino acids. CDR1 and CDR2 (germline): GTSNPN, SVGIG (reference sequence). Here the CDR3 reads CAWSPIGGGNQPQHF. Written as DNA, the CDR3 is TGTGCCTGGAGCCCTATAGGGGGGGGGAATCAGCCCCAGCATTTT.

The V and J genes are TRBV2 and TRBJ2-2; no clear D gene. V was trimmed by 6 bases and J by 7 bases, leaving 6 bases between them. CDR3 length equals 11 residues. CDR1 and CDR2 from the germline V gene are SNHLY and FYNNEI. The CDR3 spells CASRVYGELFF. The CDR3 coding sequence is TGTGCCAGCAGGGTCTACGGGGAGCTGTTTTTT. Together with reference TRBV2 and TRBJ2-2, the CDR3 gives the full variable domain: EPEVTQTPSHQVTQMGQEVILRCVPISNHLYFYWYRQILGQKVEFLVSFYNNEISEKSEIFDDQFSVERPDGSNFTLKIRSTKLEDSAMYFCASRVYGELFFGEGSRLTVL.

The chain employs TRBV7-2 and TRBJ2-7; tentative D call: TRBD1 (6 bases). V was cut by 5 bases and J by 3 bases, with 14 bases left in between. There are 14 residues in the CDR3. CDR1 and CDR2 (germline): SGHTA, FQGNSA. CDR3 protein: CASSLRDTYYEQYF. In DNA, the CDR3 is TGTGCCAGCAGCCTTCGGGACACCTACTACGAGCAGTACTTC.

The rearrangement uses TRBV10-3 and TRBJ2-7, with TRBD1 matching 11 bases. The CDR3 runs to 15 residues. Unmatched junction bases numbered 3, after V lost 3 bases and J lost 2 bases. Germline V CDR1 and CDR2: ENHRY, SYGVKD. The CDR3 loop is CAISEPGQGAYEQYF. The CDR3, as DNA: TGTGCCATCAGTGAACCGGGACAGGGGGCCTACGAGCAGTACTTC.

V is TRBV28 and J is TRBJ1-3, with 7 nucleotides matching TRBD1. Germline loops: CDR1 MDHEN, CDR2 SYDVKM. The CDR3 is made up of 15 amino acids. V lost 1 base and J lost 9; bases outside the gene matches: 9. Here the CDR3 DNA reads TGTGCCAGCAGTTTATCGGACAGGCCTAGGGCCACCATATATTTT. It codes for CASSLSDRPRATIYF. The full variable domain, rest sourced from reference TRBV28 and TRBJ1-3, is DVKVTQSSRYLVKRTGEKVFLECVQDMDHENMFWYRQDPGLGLRLIYFSYDVKMKEKGDIPEGYSVSREKKERFSLILESASTNQTSMYLCASSLSDRPRATIYFGEGSWLTVV.

This clone showed up just once. V is TRBV5-6 and J is TRBJ2-1, with 10 bases aligning to TRBD2. Germline V gene lookup returns CDR1 SGHDT and CDR2 YYEEEE. The CDR3 is 16 amino acids. Trimming cost V 4 bases and J 7 bases; bases outside gene matches: 11. The CDR3 region is CASSRTGLAERNEQFF. CDR3 sequence (DNA): TGTGCCAGCAGCCGTACTGGACTAGCGGAGAGGAATGAGCAGTTCTTC. The full variable domain, rest sourced from reference TRBV5-6 and TRBJ2-1, is DAGVTQSPTHLIKTRGQQVTLRCSPKSGHDTVSWYQQALGQGPQFIFQYYEEEERQRGNFPDRFSGHQFPNYSSELNVNALLLGDSALYLCASSRTGLAERNEQFFGPGTRLTVL.

This chain joins TRBV21-1 and TRBJ2-7; TRBD1, the table's D call, was not compared with the DNA. TRBV21-1 is labeled a pseudogene. The CDR3 runs 18 residues. In DNA form, the CDR3 reads TGTGCCAGACCCAGACCGGGACAGGGGTTCAGTGGTAGCTACGAGCAGTACTTC. The encoded protein is CARPRPGQGFSGSYEQYF.

The gene calls are TRBV2 and TRBJ2-1; TRBD2 matches 8 bases. The CDR3 has 13 amino acids. Germline V CDR1 and CDR2: SNHLY, FYNNEI. Unmatched junction bases numbered 3, after V lost 11 bases and J lost 0 bases. The CDR3 DNA sequence: TGTGCCTGCGGGACTAGCTCCTACAATGAGCAGTTCTTC. Protein: CACGTSSYNEQFF.

The gene calls are TRBV24-1 and TRBJ2-7, with a possible D match to TRBD2 (6 bases). CDR1 is KGHDR and CDR2 is SFDVKD in the germline V gene. This CDR3 region has 15 residues. V lost 3 bases and J lost 7, with 18 bases in between. As DNA, the CDR3 is TGTGCCACCAGTGATGTACGGGACGGGGGAACGGAGCAGTACTTC. It translates to CATSDVRDGGTEQYF.

The chain combines TRBV6-5 with TRBJ2-3; D gene unclear. This CDR3 is built from 12 residues. The V end was cut by 7 bases, the J end by 0 bases, with 5 bases between. Germline V gene sequence: CDR1 MNHEY, CDR2 SVGAGI. DNA of the CDR3: TGTGCCAGCATCGGGAGCACAGATACGCAGTATTTT. Its translation: CASIGSTDTQYF.

The chain uses TRBV11-2 and TRBJ2-1, with D perhaps matching TRBD1 (6 bases). The CDR3 consists of 13 residues. V was trimmed by 1 base and J by 9 bases, leaving 10 bases between them. Per the germline V gene, CDR1 is SGHAT and CDR2 is FQNNGV. In DNA form, the CDR3 reads TGTGCCAGCAGCTTAGGTCCCAGGGGTGAGCAGTTCTTC. Its protein is CASSLGPRGEQFF.

The chain is built from TRBV5-1 and TRBJ2-2, with D possibly being TRBD1 (6 bases). Trimming took 1 base from V and 0 from J, leaving 10 bases between them. Germline values: CDR1 SGHRS, CDR2 YFSETQ. The CDR3 totals 16 residues. CDR3 DNA sequence: TGCGCCAGCAGCTTGTTGGCAGGGGCGAACACCGGGGAGCTGTTTTTT. This encodes CASSLLAGANTGELFF.

The CDR3 nucleotides read TGCGCCAGCAGCTCCAGGGGGCAGAGTAATGAAAAACTGTTTTTT. It encodes CASSSRGQSNEKLFF. The chain uses TRBV5-1 and TRBJ1-4; TRBD1 matches 8 bases. This CDR3 contains 15 residues. Trimming removed 3 bases from V and 4 bases from J; junction bases left unmatched: 5. The germline V gene encodes CDR1 SGHRS and CDR2 YFSETQ.

Judged by abundance, this clone is medium-sized (0.01 to 0.1%). V usage is TRBV28 and J usage is TRBJ2-7; 9 positions match TRBD2. The CDR3 loop spans 15 amino acids. Looked up from germline, CDR1 is MDHEN and CDR2 is SYDVKM. Unmatched junction bases numbered 12, after V lost 6 bases and J lost 6 bases. The CDR3 bases are TGTGCCAGCAGCACTTCCAAGGGACTAGCTCGCGAGCAGTACTTC. This sequence encodes CASSTSKGLAREQYF. The whole variable domain, remainder taken from reference TRBV28 and TRBJ2-7, is DVKVTQSSRYLVKRTGEKVFLECVQDMDHENMFWYRQDPGLGLRLIYFSYDVKMKEKGDIPEGYSVSREKKERFSLILESASTNQTSMYLCASSTSKGLAREQYFGPGTRLTVT.

The chain is built from TRBV19 and TRBJ1-4; perhaps TRBD1 as D (5 bases). Germline lookup yields CDR1 LNHDA and CDR2 SQIVND (reference sequence). V was pared by 5 bases and J by 6 bases, with 16 bases between. The CDR3 runs 15 residues. The CDR3 DNA sequence: TGTGCCAGTAGTCCATCCCGGGGGGTTGATGAAAAACTGTTTTTT. Translated, it gives CASSPSRGVDEKLFF.

The chain is built from TRBV20-1 and TRBJ2-3; TRBD2 is a possible D gene (5 bases). Trimming shortened V by 6 bases and J by 8 bases, and 9 bases separated the two germline ends. CDR1 is DFQATT and CDR2 is SNEGSKA in the germline V gene (reference sequence). The CDR3 loop spans 10 amino acids. CDR3 sequence: CSALGGTQYF. The CDR3 nucleotides are TGCAGTGCGCTTGGAGGTACGCAGTATTTT.

In its sample, this clone was seen once. The chain combines TRBV2 with TRBJ1-4, with D hard to call. This CDR3 contains 15 residues. The V gene lost 8 bases and the J gene lost 5 bases, with 18 bases spanning the gap. Germline V gives CDR1 SNHLY, CDR2 FYNNEI. The CDR3 sequence: CASQFAETRNEKLFF. CDR3 DNA sequence: TGTGCCAGCCAATTCGCCGAGACACGCAATGAAAAACTGTTTTTT.

The chain recombines TRBV7-2 with TRBJ1-1; D unclear. The CDR3 runs 14 residues. The germline V gene encodes CDR1 SGHTA and CDR2 FQGNSA. V lost 4 bases to trimming and J lost 7 bases, with 16 bases between them. The CDR3 nucleotides are TGTGCCAGCAGCTACTCCCGAGGGTCCGGTGAAGCTTTCTTT. Protein sequence: CASSYSRGSGEAFF.

This clone was found once. This sequence joins TRBV10-3 and TRBJ2-7, with TRBD1 matching 8 bases. The CDR3 loop spans 15 amino acids. Trimming at V came to 2 bases and at J to 5 bases, leaving 8 bases not matched to a gene. CDR1 and CDR2 from the germline V gene are ENHRY and SYGVKD. CDR3 in DNA: TGTGCCATCAGTGAGCAGGGGGCAGGGGGCAACGAGCAGTACTTC. Amino acid sequence: CAISEQGAGGNEQYF.

CDR3 nucleotide sequence: TGTGCCAGCAGCCCCCGACTAGCGGGAGGGCCAACAGATACGCAGTATTTT. Its translation: CASSPRLAGGPTDTQYF. The chain is built from TRBV3-1 (or the pseudogene TRBV3-2) and TRBJ2-3; TRBD2 agrees at 14 bases. This CDR3 spans 17 amino acids. With V trimmed by 4 bases and J by 3 bases, 6 bases remained unmatched. Germline CDR1 and CDR2: LGHDT and YNNKEL (reference sequence).

The V call is TRBV2, the J call TRBJ1-2; 10 bases are shared with TRBD1. The V gene's germline CDR1 is SNHLY and CDR2 FYNNEI. The CDR3 is made up of 14 amino acids. Trimming removed 6 bases from V and 14 bases from J; junction bases left unmatched: 15. The CDR3 DNA reads as TGTGCCAGCAGCGCCCAAGGGACAGGGGTCGGGGGGACCTTC. Amino acid sequence: CASSAQGTGVGGTF.

The rearrangement joins TRBV7-9 to TRBJ2-1; TRBD1 is a possible D gene (5 bases). The CDR3 sequence is 14 residues long. The germline V gene has CDR1 SEHNR and CDR2 FQNEAQ (reference sequence). V dropped 5 bases and J dropped 8 bases, with 16 bases sitting between them. For the CDR3, the DNA is TGTGCCAGCAGCCCGCGGACAAGGAACCATGAGCAGTTCTTC. Encoded protein: CASSPRTRNHEQFF.

A single count supports this clone. This chain joins TRBV28 and TRBJ2-7; TRBD1 agrees at 9 bases. The CDR3 consists of 15 residues. J was trimmed by 2 bases and V by 0 bases; bases with no gene match: 2. CDR1 is MDHEN, CDR2 SYDVKM, per germline. CDR3 coding DNA: TGTGCCAGCAGTTTATGGGGACAGGGAGCCTACGAGCAGTACTTC. This codes for CASSLWGQGAYEQYF.

This clone was counted between two and nine times. The rearrangement joins TRBV2 to TRBJ1-1; the match to TRBD1 covers 7 bases. This CDR3 region has 13 residues. With V trimmed by 4 bases and J by 6 bases, 5 bases remained unmatched. CDR1 SNHLY and CDR2 FYNNEI come from the germline V gene. The CDR3 loop is CASSGQGESEAFF. In DNA, the CDR3 is TGTGCCAGCAGTGGACAGGGTGAGTCTGAAGCTTTCTTT. Full variable domain (outside the CDR3, taken from reference TRBV2 and TRBJ1-1): EPEVTQTPSHQVTQMGQEVILRCVPISNHLYFYWYRQILGQKVEFLVSFYNNEISEKSEIFDDQFSVERPDGSNFTLKIRSTKLEDSAMYFCASSGQGESEAFFGQGTRLTVV.